The 10 T cell receptor beta chains below were found in one sample sequenced in a study of cytomegalovirus exposure and HLA in healthy donors (dated by TCRdb to 2015 to 2018). Libraries were built with the immunoSEQ multiplex PCR assay. The multiplex PCR relied on a mix of 60 forward primers for TCR Vbeta segments and 13 reverse primers for TCR Jbeta segments. TCRdb retrieved this table from immuneACCESS and kept in-frame rearrangements only. Not all clones are present; in checked studies, unresolved V genes account for under half, and no reason is known for the remainder. This sample has approximately 100,000 clones in its table, and almost 80% of those were observed once. In total, the top ten clones hold less than 5% of the sample. The sequencing sample was made of PBMCs. The receptors stem from a man between 50 and 59 years old in good health and CMV-seropositive.

V is TRBV19 and J is TRBJ2-1, with 9 bases identical to TRBD2. Trimming took 7 bases from V and 5 from J; bases not matched to a gene: 6. Germline loops: CDR1 LNHDA, CDR2 SQIVND (reference sequence). The CDR3 has 14 amino acids. The CDR3 coding sequence is TGTGCCAGTAAAAGGCGGGAGGGGGACAATGAGCAGTTCTTC. Its translation: CASKRREGDNEQFF. Combining the CDR3 with reference TRBV19 and TRBJ2-1 gives the whole variable domain DGGITQSPKYLFRKEGQNVTLSCEQNLNHDAMYWYRQDPGQGLRLIYYSQIVNDFQKGDIAEGYSVSREKKESFPLTVTSAQKNPTAFYLCASKRREGDNEQFFGPGTRLTVL.

V and J are TRBV19 and TRBJ1-3; 12 nucleotides align to TRBD1. Germline V gene sequence: CDR1 LNHDA, CDR2 SQIVND (reference sequence). The CDR3 is 18 amino acids. The V segment lost 4 bases and the J segment 2 bases; nucleotides outside the gene matches: 9. CDR3 DNA: TGTGCCAGTAGTACGATGATGGGACAGGGGGCAGCTGGAAACACCATATATTTT. This encodes CASSTMMGQGAAGNTIYF.

This clone was seen a few times. This sequence joins TRBV18 and TRBJ2-1; 7 positions match TRBD1. CDR3 length equals 16 residues. Germline assignment: CDR1 KGHSH and CDR2 LQKENI. The V gene end was trimmed by 2 bases and the J gene end by 3 bases; junction bases not matched to a gene: 7. CDR3 nucleotide sequence: TGTGCCAGCTCACCAGTAGGGACAGACGTCTACAATGAGCAGTTCTTC. It is translated as CASSPVGTDVYNEQFF.

This rearrangement joins TRBV29-1 to TRBJ2-2; the D is unclear. The CDR3 is 13 amino acids. The V gene's germline CDR1 is SQVTM and CDR2 ANQGSEA. The V gene lost 3 bases and the J gene lost 4 bases, with 9 bases spanning the gap. The CDR3 spells CSVDAGFTGELFF. The DNA for the CDR3 is TGCAGCGTTGATGCCGGGTTCACCGGGGAGCTGTTTTTT.

This clone was seen a handful of times. The rearrangement uses TRBV27 and TRBJ2-7; 9 bases map to TRBD2. CDR1 and CDR2 (germline): MNHEY, SMNVEV (reference sequence). Trimming took 1 base from V and 0 from J; bases not matched to a gene: 10. The CDR3 covers 18 residues. The CDR3 is CASSLLGLGGRASYEQYF. The CDR3 DNA reads TGTGCCAGCAGTTTATTAGGGCTTGGCGGGAGGGCCTCCTACGAGCAGTACTTC.

The gene calls are TRBV28 and TRBJ1-5, with D maybe TRBD1 (6 bases). The length of the CDR3 is 13 residues. Germline values: CDR1 MDHEN, CDR2 SYDVKM. Trimming stripped 9 bases from V and 0 bases from J, with 9 bases between. CDR3 DNA sequence: TGTGCCAGTACAGGGTATAGCAATCAGCCCCAGCATTTT. It specifies CASTGYSNQPQHF.

The genes are TRBV30 and TRBJ2-1; 9 bases agree with TRBD1. CDR3 size: 17 residues. Germline lookup yields CDR1 GTSNPN and CDR2 SVGIG (reference sequence). V lost 2 bases to trimming and J lost 6 bases; unmatched junction nucleotides: 14. The DNA of the CDR3 is TGTGCCTGGAGTCTGCCCCGGACAGGGGTTGTTTTCAATGAGCAGTTCTTC. Residues: CAWSLPRTGVVFNEQFF.

J is TRBJ1-1 and V is TRBV11-1; D ambiguous. Looked up from germline, CDR1 is SGHAT and CDR2 is FQDESV (reference sequence). The CDR3 loop spans 15 amino acids. V lost 1 base and J lost 1, with 10 bases in between. The CDR3 DNA follows: TGTGCCAGCAGCTTAGAAGGAGGGTCGAACACTGAAGCTTTCTTT. As protein: CASSLEGGSNTEAFF.

V and J are TRBV19 and TRBJ1-4, with TRBD1 identical over 9 bases. The CDR3 is 14 residues long. Unmatched junction bases numbered 7, after V lost 6 bases and J lost 8 bases. Germline-derived CDR1 and CDR2 are LNHDA and SQIVND (reference sequence). The CDR3 is CASSPGTGKEKLFF. CDR3 sequence (DNA): TGTGCCAGTAGCCCCGGGACAGGGAAGGAAAAACTGTTTTTT.

This chain joins TRBV30 and TRBJ2-3; TRBD2 matches at 7 bases. Trimming took 2 bases from V and 0 from J; bases not matched to a gene: 8. The germline gives CDR1 GTSNPN, CDR2 SVGIG (reference sequence). This CDR3 has 16 amino acids. CDR3 residues: CAWSRLAGYSTDTQYF. DNA for the CDR3: TGTGCCTGGAGTCGACTAGCAGGATATAGCACAGATACGCAGTATTTT.